One sample yielded the 25 T cell receptor beta chains listed below, sequenced in a study of siplizumab effects on memory and regulatory T cells (dated by TCRdb to between 2019 and 2020). Preparation of the library involved the immunoSEQ multiplex PCR assay. Sourced from immuneACCESS, this table was stored by TCRdb with only in-frame sequences that have V and J called. A share of the clones is absent; for the studies checked, an unresolved V gene accounts for under half, and the remainder has no known explanation. The sample has about 50,000 clones on record, over 75% of them singletons. In total, the top ten clones hold around 0.3% of the sample. The sequencing sample was made of naive CD8+ T cells sorted from blood. The sample's cell subset or site label is to be understood as: unstimulated naive T cells. These receptors were collected from a human donor in good health.

The chain employs TRBV4-2 and TRBJ2-3, with D possibly TRBD2 on 7 matching bases. Germline V gives CDR1 LGHNA, CDR2 YNFKEQ. V lost 0 bases, J lost 2 bases, and 15 bases lay in between. The CDR3 is 17 amino acids. The CDR3 loop reads CASSQEDGGAATDTQYF. The CDR3 DNA is TGTGCCAGCAGCCAAGAGGATGGGGGGGCCGCCACAGATACGCAGTATTTT.

The V call is TRBV6-5, the J call TRBJ2-7; D is possibly TRBD2 (6 bases). Germline V gene sequence: CDR1 MNHEY, CDR2 SVGAGI. This CDR3 spans 16 amino acids. The ends were cut back, 0 bases at V and 1 base at J, with 13 bases in the middle. The CDR3 sequence: CASSYSGGSPSYEQYF. The CDR3 DNA is TGTGCCAGCAGTTACTCGGGGGGATCCCCTTCCTACGAGCAGTACTTC.

V gene TRBV5-1 combines with J gene TRBJ1-1; D perhaps matches TRBD1 (6 bases). This CDR3 is 13 amino acids long. Per the germline V gene, CDR1 is SGHRS and CDR2 is YFSETQ. V shed 9 bases and J shed 0 bases, with 12 bases lying between them. CDR3 region: CATSDSMNTEAFF. CDR3 bases: TGCGCCACCTCGGACAGTATGAACACTGAAGCTTTCTTT.

CDR3 nucleotides: TGTGCCAGCAGCGTCAGAGAAGATGGCTACACCTTC. Protein product: CASSVREDGYTF. The chain links TRBV5-4 to TRBJ1-2; D not certain. V dropped 4 bases and J dropped 6 bases, with 10 bases sitting between them. CDR1 is SGHNT, CDR2 YYREEE, per germline (reference sequence). The CDR3 runs 12 residues. The whole variable domain, filled in from reference TRBV5-4 and TRBJ1-2, reads ETGVTQSPTHLIKTRGQQVTLRCSSQSGHNTVSWYQQALGQGPQFIFQYYREEENGRGNFPPRFSGLQFPNYSSELNVNALELDDSALYLCASSVREDGYTFGSGTRLTVV.

The chain is built from TRBV19 and TRBJ2-7, with D maybe TRBD1 (5 bases). The V end was cut by 5 bases, the J end by 4 bases, with 12 bases between. The CDR3 is made up of 13 amino acids. The germline V gene has CDR1 LNHDA and CDR2 SQIVND (reference sequence). CDR3 in DNA: TGTGCCAGTAGTGACAGCCTAGGGTACGAGCAGTACTTC. It yields the protein CASSDSLGYEQYF.

This chain joins TRBV7-2 and TRBJ2-7; 9 positions match TRBD2. Germline assignment: CDR1 SGHTA and CDR2 FQGNSA. V was clipped by 3 bases and J by 7 bases; unmatched bases: 7. This CDR3 comprises 14 residues. The CDR3 region has the DNA TGTGCCAGCAGCTTTGGCGGGAGGGGTCAAGAGCAGTACTTC. This sequence encodes CASSFGGRGQEQYF.

The chain employs TRBV25-1 and TRBJ2-5; D is unresolved. V shed 7 bases and J shed 0 bases, with 15 bases lying between them. Germline values: CDR1 MGHDK, CDR2 SYGVNS. This CDR3 contains 15 residues. The CDR3 nucleotides are TGTGCCAGCACCGATCCACAGATGTACCAAGAGACCCAGTACTTC. Its translation: CASTDPQMYQETQYF.

The rearrangement joins TRBV9 to TRBJ1-6, with D uncertain. The CDR3 length is 14 residues. CDR1 is SGDLS, CDR2 YYNGEE, per germline. The ends were cut back, 4 bases at V and 5 bases at J, with 10 bases in the middle. The CDR3 loop reads CASSPGPDNSPLHF. Written as DNA, the CDR3 is TGTGCCAGCAGCCCCGGGCCCGATAATTCACCCCTCCACTTT.

J is TRBJ1-1 and V is TRBV6-5; a possible D gene is TRBD1 (5 bases). The ends were cut back, 2 bases at V and 1 base at J, with 14 bases in the middle. This CDR3 spans 16 amino acids. Per germline, CDR1 MNHEY and CDR2 SVGAGI. The CDR3 nucleotides read TGTGCCAGCAGTTACGATTCGGGGACGAAGAACACTGAAGCTTTCTTT. Its translation is CASSYDSGTKNTEAFF.

J is TRBJ2-5 and V is TRBV11-2; D perhaps matches TRBD2 (6 bases). In germline, CDR1 is SGHAT, CDR2 FQNNGV. V dropped 0 bases and J dropped 7 bases, with 12 bases sitting between them. CDR3 length: 14 residues. The CDR3 nucleotides read TGTGCCAGCAGCTTAGATGCGGGGCGAGGGACCCAGTACTTC. Translating gives CASSLDAGRGTQYF.

This clone was counted once. This chain connects TRBV7-8 to TRBJ2-2, with D perhaps matching TRBD2 (5 bases). V was clipped by 4 bases and J by 2 bases, with 8 bases between them. This CDR3 contains 14 residues. Germline CDR1 SGHVS, CDR2 FQNEAQ. The CDR3 DNA follows: TGTGCCAGCAGCTCTAGCCCAAACACCGGGGAGCTGTTTTTT. It codes for CASSSSPNTGELFF.

The chain has TRBV5-1 and TRBJ2-7; D is perhaps TRBD2 (6 bases). The CDR3 contains 14 residues. Germline assignment: CDR1 SGHRS and CDR2 YFSETQ. V was pared by 4 bases and J by 0 bases, with 11 bases between. CDR3 residues: CASSEGLSSYEQYF. For the CDR3, the DNA is TGCGCCAGCAGCGAGGGACTGAGCTCCTACGAGCAGTACTTC. Using reference TRBV5-1 and TRBJ2-7 for the parts outside the CDR3, the full variable domain is KAGVTQTPRYLIKTRGQQVTLSCSPISGHRSVSWYQQTPGQGLQFLFEYFSETQRNKGNFPGRFSGRQFSNSRSEMNVSTLELGDSALYLCASSEGLSSYEQYFGPGTRLTVT.

The chain couples TRBV20-1 to TRBJ1-1, with a possible D match to TRBD1 (5 bases). Germline V lookup: CDR1 DFQATT, CDR2 SNEGSKA (reference sequence). The CDR3 covers 11 residues. V gave up 5 bases and J gave up 3 bases, with 7 bases separating them. The CDR3 nucleotides are TGCAGTGCTTTACAGGACACTGAAGCTTTCTTT. Its protein product is CSALQDTEAFF.

J is TRBJ2-3 and V is TRBV5-1; TRBD2 agrees at 10 bases. V shed 4 bases, J shed 3 bases, and the junction held 8 bases outside the gene matches. The CDR3 contains 16 residues. Germline CDR1 reads SGHRS; CDR2 reads YFSETQ. The CDR3 spells CASSDATSGLTDTQYF. CDR3 nucleotides: TGCGCCAGCAGCGACGCGACTAGCGGGCTTACAGATACGCAGTATTTT.

The chain has TRBV25-1 and TRBJ2-1; possibly TRBD1 for D (5 bases). Germline-derived CDR1 and CDR2 are MGHDK and SYGVNS. V was cut by 4 bases and J by 7 bases, with 8 bases left in between. CDR3 length: 12 amino acids. DNA for the CDR3: TGTGCCAGCAGTGGCTGGACAAATGAGCAGTTCTTC. This codes for CASSGWTNEQFF.

The chain has TRBV5-4 and TRBJ2-2; 10 bases map to TRBD2. The CDR3 length is 15 residues. The ends lost 1 base at V and 5 bases at J; junction bases unmatched: 2. Germline CDR1 is SGHNT and CDR2 is YYREEE (reference sequence). CDR3 in amino acids: CASSLLAGGTGELFF. The CDR3 coding sequence is TGTGCCAGCAGCTTGTTAGCGGGAGGAACCGGGGAGCTGTTTTTT.

The chain joins TRBV7-9 to TRBJ2-3; D not certain. The CDR3 runs to 10 residues. Trimming took 3 bases from V and 6 from J, leaving 1 base between them. Germline V gives CDR1 SEHNR, CDR2 FQNEAQ (reference sequence). CDR3 loop: CASSFDTQYF. In nucleotides, the CDR3 is TGTGCCAGCAGCTTCGATACGCAGTATTTT.

The chain carries TRBV5-4 and TRBJ2-5, with a tentative D call TRBD1 (6 bases). The J call is uncertain, as TRBJ2-7 better fits the DNA end. This CDR3 spans 13 amino acids. Germline-derived CDR1 and CDR2 are SGHNT and YYREEE (reference sequence). In DNA, the CDR3 is TGTGCCAGCAGCGTGGACAGAACCTACGAGCAGTACTTC. Protein: CASSVDRTYEQYF.

V usage is TRBV11-2 and J usage is TRBJ1-5; 9 nucleotides line up with TRBD1. The germline CDR1 and CDR2 sequences are SGHAT and FQNNGV. The CDR3 covers 15 residues. V lost 5 bases to trimming and J lost 7 bases; unmatched junction nucleotides: 9. The CDR3 here is CASSLGTGPQQPQHF. As DNA, the CDR3 is TGTGCCAGCAGCCTTGGGACAGGGCCCCAACAGCCCCAGCATTTT.

The chain couples TRBV2 to TRBJ1-2; perhaps TRBD1 as D (6 bases). Trimming removed 3 bases from V and 5 bases from J, with 16 bases in between. Per germline, CDR1 SNHLY and CDR2 FYNNEI. This CDR3 has 15 residues. The CDR3 nucleotides are TGTGCCAGCAGTGATCGGGCAGGGGAGCATTATGGCTACACCTTC. This translates into CASSDRAGEHYGYTF.

The rearrangement uses TRBV19 and TRBJ2-1; 7 positions match TRBD2. This CDR3 spans 16 amino acids. The ends lost 3 bases at V and 1 base at J; junction bases unmatched: 6. Looked up from germline, CDR1 is LNHDA and CDR2 is SQIVND (reference sequence). The CDR3 sequence is CASSIHASGSYNEQFF. The CDR3 nucleotides read TGTGCCAGTAGTATTCACGCTAGCGGTTCCTACAATGAGCAGTTCTTC.

This chain uses TRBV6-6 with TRBJ2-7, with 7 nucleotides matching TRBD2. Per germline, CDR1 MNHNY and CDR2 SVGAGI (reference sequence). The CDR3 has 15 amino acids. Unmatched junction bases numbered 13, after V lost 5 bases and J lost 6 bases. The DNA for the CDR3 is TGTGCCAGCAGTCCTCCGGGGGGAGCTTCCCCCGAGCAGTACTTC. This gives the protein CASSPPGGASPEQYF.

This clone appeared a few times. The rearrangement uses TRBV7-9 and TRBJ1-2; TRBD1 is a possible D gene (5 bases). V dropped 8 bases and J dropped 8 bases, with 12 bases sitting between them. The CDR3 is 11 residues long. Germline V lookup: CDR1 SEHNR, CDR2 FQNEAQ (reference sequence). This CDR3 is CASRDGGGYTF. As DNA, the CDR3 is TGTGCCAGCCGGGACGGTGGGGGCTACACCTTC.

The gene calls are TRBV15 and TRBJ2-7; no clear D. CDR3 length: 11 amino acids. Per germline, CDR1 LNHNV and CDR2 YYDKDF (reference sequence). With 4 bases removed from V and 3 bases from J, the gap between germline ends came to 4 bases. The CDR3 bases are TGTGCCACCAGCATCGGCTACGAGCAGTACTTC. This sequence encodes CATSIGYEQYF.

This clone has only one observation. A read error may produce the germline difference seen at one junction end. The V and J genes are TRBV6-6 and TRBJ2-7, with 9 positions matching TRBD1. The CDR3 runs to 16 residues. Germline V CDR1 and CDR2: MNHNY, SVGAGI (reference sequence). The CDR3 reads CASSYSRSGTGSFLHF. CDR3 bases: TGTGCCAGCAGTTACTCGCGATCCGGGACAGGGTCTTTTTTGCACTTC.